The 9 T cell receptor beta chains given below trace back to one sample, sequenced in a study of tumor-infiltrating lymphocytes in primary liver carcinoma. The roughly 20-34 mg bulk tissue piece was not sorted before simultaneous RNA and DNA extraction. Priming with a constant-region primer yielded TCR beta cDNA from around 0.45 ug total RNA. Three nested multiplex PCR rounds, a slightly modified ARM-PCR method, built the TCR beta libraries. Both of the initial two PCR rounds ran for 10 cycles and employed TRBV1-TRBV30 forward primers alongside a C-beta reverse primer. TCRdb reanalysed the multiplex PCR reads using MiXCR and keeps one entry per CDR3 protein. The sample has 90,000 to 150,000 distinct CDR3 sequences, around 70% seen once. The source material was tumor-adjacent normal liver tissue. These TCRs come from a woman aged 60 to 75 with primary liver carcinoma and hepatitis B virus infection.

On this clonotype itself: Likely a read error: the CDR3 ends without its conserved phenylalanine or tryptophan. This sequence joins TRBV6-5 and TRBJ2-7; TRBD1 is a possible D gene (5 bases). V was shortened by 9 bases and J by 4 bases, with 7 bases between the two germline ends. This CDR3 contains 10 residues. Germline-derived CDR1 and CDR2 are MNHEY and SVGAGI. The CDR3 sequence is CARGLYEQYY. The CDR3 DNA sequence: TGTGCCAGGGGGCTTTACGAGCAGTACTAC.

A few counts support this clonotype. A much bigger clone sits one base away, suggesting this may be a read error. This sequence joins TRBV5-5 and TRBJ2-2; D perhaps matches TRBD1 (6 bases). Trimming cost V 0 bases and J 6 bases, with 24 bases left between them. The CDR3 runs 19 residues. In germline, CDR1 is SGHKS, CDR2 YYEKEE (reference sequence). The CDR3 reads CASSLAGTFGTRGSGELFF. The CDR3 DNA sequence: TGTGCCAGCAGCTTGGCTGGAACTTTCGGGACAAGGGGCTCCGGGGAGCTGTTTTTT.

A note on this clonotype: A much more abundant neighbour one base away suggests this may be a read error. The chain uses TRBV21-1 and TRBJ2-5; the DNA was not used to check the table's D call, TRBD1. TRBV21-1 is assigned pseudogene status. The CDR3 length is 15 residues. This CDR3 is CASSKASGAGVTQYF. CDR3 bases: TGTGCCAGCAGCAAAGCGTCGGGCGCCGGGGTGACCCAGTACTTC.

This clonotype appeared many times. The genes are TRBV2 and TRBJ2-5, with 8 bases aligning to TRBD1. Losses at the gene ends were 8 bases for V and 5 bases for J; bases not matched to a gene: 4. The V gene's germline CDR1 is SNHLY and CDR2 FYNNEI. The CDR3 loop spans 12 amino acids. Here the CDR3 DNA reads TGTGCCAGCTCAAGACAGGGGGAGACCCAGTACTTC. Translating it yields CASSRQGETQYF.

This clonotype was detected only once. Since the CDR3 does not end with the conserved phenylalanine or tryptophan, this likely comes from a read error. The chain couples TRBV11-2 to TRBJ1-1; D gene uncertain. Germline V gene sequence: CDR1 SGHAT, CDR2 FQNNGV. This CDR3 contains 13 residues. In DNA, the CDR3 is TGTGCCGGCAGCTTCCATGGTGGGACTGAAGCTTTCTAT. Translating gives CAGSFHGGTEAFY.

Worth noting for this clonotype: A much larger clone differs by one base, so this may be a read error. The CDR3 loop reads CASSLHGGAEAFF. CDR3 in DNA: TGTGCCAGCAGCCTTCACGGTGGGGCTGAAGCTTTCTTT. The rearrangement links TRBV11-2 to TRBJ1-1; no definite D call. The CDR3 extends over 13 amino acids. Trimming removed 5 bases from V and 6 bases from J, with 13 bases in between. The V gene's germline CDR1 is SGHAT and CDR2 FQNNGV.

This clonotype has a count of ten or more. This chain connects TRBV4-1 to TRBJ1-4; 9 bases are shared with TRBD1. Germline values: CDR1 MGHRA, CDR2 YSYEKL. After removal of 0 bases from V and 8 bases from J, the junction contained 10 bases not matched to a gene. CDR3 length equals 17 residues. The CDR3 region is CASSQEGTGTGREKLFF. CDR3 bases: TGCGCCAGCAGCCAAGAAGGAACCGGGACAGGGAGGGAAAAACTGTTTTTT.

This clonotype was counted at least ten times. The chain links TRBV4-1 to TRBJ1-5; D gene uncertain. V was shortened by 2 bases and J by 3 bases, with 14 bases between the two germline ends. In germline, CDR1 is MGHRA, CDR2 YSYEKL. This CDR3 region has 16 residues. CDR3 DNA sequence: TGCGCCAGCAGCCAACGATTTTCGGACCCCAATCAGCCCCAGCATTTT. Amino acid sequence: CASSQRFSDPNQPQHF.

Comments on this clonotype: The junction departs from germline at one end; a sequencing error may be responsible. The chain couples TRBV4-1 to TRBJ2-2; D is possibly TRBD2 (5 bases). Germline assignment: CDR1 MGHRA and CDR2 YSYEKL. CDR3 size: 16 residues. CDR3 nucleotide sequence: TGCGCCAGCAGCCTAGTACGGGAAACGAACACCGGGGAGCTGTCTTTT. Translation: CASSLVRETNTGELSF.